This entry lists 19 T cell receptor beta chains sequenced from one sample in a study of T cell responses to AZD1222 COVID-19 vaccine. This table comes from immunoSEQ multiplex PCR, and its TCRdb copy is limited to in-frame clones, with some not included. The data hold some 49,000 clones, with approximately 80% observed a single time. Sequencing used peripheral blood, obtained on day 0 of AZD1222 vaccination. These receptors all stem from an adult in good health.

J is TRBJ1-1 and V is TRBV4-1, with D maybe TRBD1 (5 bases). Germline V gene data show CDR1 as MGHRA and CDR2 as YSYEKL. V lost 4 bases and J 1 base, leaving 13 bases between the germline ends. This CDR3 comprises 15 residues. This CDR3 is CASSLPRGKNTEAFF. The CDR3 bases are TGCGCCAGCAGCCTCCCAAGGGGCAAGAACACTGAAGCTTTCTTT.

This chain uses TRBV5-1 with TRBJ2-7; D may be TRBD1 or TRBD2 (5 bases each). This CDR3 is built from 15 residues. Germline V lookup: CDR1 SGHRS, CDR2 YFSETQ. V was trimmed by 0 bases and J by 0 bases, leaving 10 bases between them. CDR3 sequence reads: CASSLVAGSSYEQYV. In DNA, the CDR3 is TGCGCCAGCAGCTTGGTGGCAGGGAGCTCCTACGAGCAGTACGTC.

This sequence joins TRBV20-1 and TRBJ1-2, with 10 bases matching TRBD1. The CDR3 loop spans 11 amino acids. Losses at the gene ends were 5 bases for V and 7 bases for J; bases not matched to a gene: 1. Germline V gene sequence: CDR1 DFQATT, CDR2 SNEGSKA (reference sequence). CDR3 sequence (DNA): TGCAGTGCTTGGACAGGGGGTGGCTACACCTTC. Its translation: CSAWTGGGYTF.

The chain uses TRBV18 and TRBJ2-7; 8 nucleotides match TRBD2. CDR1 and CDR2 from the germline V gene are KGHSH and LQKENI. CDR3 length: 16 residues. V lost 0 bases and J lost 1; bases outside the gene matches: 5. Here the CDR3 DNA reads TGTGCCAGCTCACCACCGCAGGGCGGGGGGTCCTACGAGCAGTACTTC. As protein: CASSPPQGGGSYEQYF.

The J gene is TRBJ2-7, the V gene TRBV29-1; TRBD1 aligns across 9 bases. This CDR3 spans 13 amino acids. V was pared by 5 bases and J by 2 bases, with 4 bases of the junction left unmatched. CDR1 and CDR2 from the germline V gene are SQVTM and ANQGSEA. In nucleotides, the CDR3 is TGCAGCGTTCCCGGGACAGGGACCTACGAGCAGTACTTC. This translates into CSVPGTGTYEQYF.

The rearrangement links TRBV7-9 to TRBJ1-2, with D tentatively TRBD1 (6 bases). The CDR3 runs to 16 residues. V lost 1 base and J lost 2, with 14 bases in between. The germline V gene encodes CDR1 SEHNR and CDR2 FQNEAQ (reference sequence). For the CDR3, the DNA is TGTGCCAGCAGCTTAGTCACGGGGGCAGGGAACTATGGCTACACCTTC. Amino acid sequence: CASSLVTGAGNYGYTF.

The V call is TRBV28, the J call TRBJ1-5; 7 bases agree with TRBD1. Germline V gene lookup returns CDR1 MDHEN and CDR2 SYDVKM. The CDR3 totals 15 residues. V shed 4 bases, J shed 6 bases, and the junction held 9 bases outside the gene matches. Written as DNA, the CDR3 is TGTGCCAGCAGTTCCCCCTCAGGGGGGAGTCAGCCCCAGCATTTT. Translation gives CASSSPSGGSQPQHF. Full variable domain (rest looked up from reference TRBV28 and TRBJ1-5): DVKVTQSSRYLVKRTGEKVFLECVQDMDHENMFWYRQDPGLGLRLIYFSYDVKMKEKGDIPEGYSVSREKKERFSLILESASTNQTSMYLCASSSPSGGSQPQHFGDGTRLSIL.

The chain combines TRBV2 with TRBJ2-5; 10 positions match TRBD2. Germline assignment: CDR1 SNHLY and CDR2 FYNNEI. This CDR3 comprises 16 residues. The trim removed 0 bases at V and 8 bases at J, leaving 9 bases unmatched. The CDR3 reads CASSEAGTSEGGTQYF. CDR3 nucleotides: TGTGCCAGCAGTGAAGCGGGGACTAGCGAGGGTGGAACCCAGTACTTC.

CDR3: CASSLESGVYEQYF. As DNA, the CDR3 is TGCGCCAGCAGCTTGGAGTCAGGGGTTTACGAGCAGTACTTC. The V call is TRBV5-1, the J call TRBJ2-7; a weak D match, TRBD1 (6 bases). Per the germline V gene, CDR1 is SGHRS and CDR2 is YFSETQ. V lost 0 bases and J 4 bases, leaving 11 bases between the germline ends. This CDR3 spans 14 amino acids.

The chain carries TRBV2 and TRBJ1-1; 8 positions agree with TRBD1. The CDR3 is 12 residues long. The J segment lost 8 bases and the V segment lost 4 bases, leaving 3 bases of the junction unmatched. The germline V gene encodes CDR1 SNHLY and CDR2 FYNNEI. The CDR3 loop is CASSGTGYEAFF. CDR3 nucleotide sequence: TGTGCCAGCAGTGGGACAGGGTACGAAGCTTTCTTT.

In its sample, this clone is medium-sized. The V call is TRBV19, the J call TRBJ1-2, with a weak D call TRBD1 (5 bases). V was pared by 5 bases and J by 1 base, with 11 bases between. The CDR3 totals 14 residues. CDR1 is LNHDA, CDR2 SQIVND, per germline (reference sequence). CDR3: CASSETDSNYGYTF. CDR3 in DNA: TGTGCCAGTAGTGAAACCGACAGTAACTATGGCTACACCTTC.

The CDR3 DNA sequence: TGCGCCAGCAGCTTGGAGGAGATGGGGATTGAAGCTTTCTTT. This encodes CASSLEEMGIEAFF. This chain uses TRBV5-1 with TRBJ1-1; D gene unclear. With 0 bases removed from V and 7 bases from J, the gap between germline ends came to 13 bases. The CDR3 sequence is 14 residues long. Germline V gene lookup returns CDR1 SGHRS and CDR2 YFSETQ.

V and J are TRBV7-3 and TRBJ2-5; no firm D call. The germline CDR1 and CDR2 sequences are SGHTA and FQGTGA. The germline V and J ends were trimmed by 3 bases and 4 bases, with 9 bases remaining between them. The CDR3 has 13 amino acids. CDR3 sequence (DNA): TGTGCCAGCAGCTTCTCATCAGGAGAGACCCAGTACTTC. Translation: CASSFSSGETQYF.

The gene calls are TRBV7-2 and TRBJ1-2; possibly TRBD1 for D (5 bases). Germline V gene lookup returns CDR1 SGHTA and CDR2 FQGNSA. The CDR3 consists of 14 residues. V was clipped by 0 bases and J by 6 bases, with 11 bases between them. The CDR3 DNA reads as TGTGCCAGCAGCTTAGCCCCCAGGGTTGATGGCTACACCTTC. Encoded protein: CASSLAPRVDGYTF.

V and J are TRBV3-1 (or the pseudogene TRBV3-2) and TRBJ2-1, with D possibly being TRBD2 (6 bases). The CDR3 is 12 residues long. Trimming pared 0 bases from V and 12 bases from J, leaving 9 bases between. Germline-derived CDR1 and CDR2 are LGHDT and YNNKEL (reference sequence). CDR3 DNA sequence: TGTGCCAGCAGCCAAGATCAAGCGGGGCAGTTCTTC. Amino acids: CASSQDQAGQFF.

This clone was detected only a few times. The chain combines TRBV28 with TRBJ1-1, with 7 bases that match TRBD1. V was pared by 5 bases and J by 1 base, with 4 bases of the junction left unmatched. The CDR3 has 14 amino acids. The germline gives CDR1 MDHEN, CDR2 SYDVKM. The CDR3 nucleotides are TGTGCCAGCAGTCCAGGGGGAGAGAACACTGAAGCTTTCTTT. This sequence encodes CASSPGGENTEAFF.

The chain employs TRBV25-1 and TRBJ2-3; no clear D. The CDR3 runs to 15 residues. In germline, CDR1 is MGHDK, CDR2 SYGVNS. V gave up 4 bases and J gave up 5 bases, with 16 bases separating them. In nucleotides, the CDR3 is TGTGCCAGCAGTGGTGCGGCCGGATCAGGAGATACGCAGTATTTT. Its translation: CASSGAAGSGDTQYF.

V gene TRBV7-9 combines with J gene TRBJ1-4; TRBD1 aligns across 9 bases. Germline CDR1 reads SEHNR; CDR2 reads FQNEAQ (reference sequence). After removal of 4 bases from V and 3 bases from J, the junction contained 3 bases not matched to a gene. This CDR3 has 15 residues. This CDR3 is CASSWTGAPNEKLFF. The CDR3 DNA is TGTGCCAGCAGCTGGACAGGGGCGCCTAATGAAAAACTGTTTTTT. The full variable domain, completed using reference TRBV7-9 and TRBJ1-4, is DTGVSQNPRHKITKRGQNVTFRCDPISEHNRLYWYRQTLGQGPEFLTYFQNEAQLEKSRLLSDRFSAERPKGSFSTLEIQRTEQGDSAMYLCASSWTGAPNEKLFFGSGTQLSVL.

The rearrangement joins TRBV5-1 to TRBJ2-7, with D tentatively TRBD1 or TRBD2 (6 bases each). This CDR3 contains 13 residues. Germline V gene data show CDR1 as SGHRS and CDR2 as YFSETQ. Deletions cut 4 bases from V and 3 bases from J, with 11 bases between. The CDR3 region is CASSTGASYEQYF. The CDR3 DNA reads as TGCGCCAGCAGCACGGGGGCTAGCTACGAGCAGTACTTC.